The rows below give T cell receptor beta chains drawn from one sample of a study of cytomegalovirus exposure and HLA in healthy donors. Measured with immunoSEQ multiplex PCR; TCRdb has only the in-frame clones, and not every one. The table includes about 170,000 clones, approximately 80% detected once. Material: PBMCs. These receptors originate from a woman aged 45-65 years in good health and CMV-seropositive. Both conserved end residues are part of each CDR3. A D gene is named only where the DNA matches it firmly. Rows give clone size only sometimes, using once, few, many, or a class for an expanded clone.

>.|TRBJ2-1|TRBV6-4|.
CASSNLYNEQFF
TGTGCCAGCAGTAATCTGTACAATGAGCAGTTCTTC
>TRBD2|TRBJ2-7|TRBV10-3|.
CAISVPNPGLAGSYEQYF
TGTGCCATCAGTGTTCCAAATCCGGGACTAGCGGGCTCCTACGAGCAGTACTTC
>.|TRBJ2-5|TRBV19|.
CASSPGRDAETQYF
TGTGCCAGTAGTCCAGGGCGGGATGCAGAGACCCAGTACTTC
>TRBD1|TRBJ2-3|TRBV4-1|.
CASSQEPGLGRQGDTQYF
TGCGCCAGCAGCCAAGAGCCGGGTCTCGGGCGACAGGGAGATACGCAGTATTTT
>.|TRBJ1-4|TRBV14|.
CASSQGGAEKLFF
TGTGCCAGCAGCCAGGGGGGTGCAGAAAAACTGTTTTTT
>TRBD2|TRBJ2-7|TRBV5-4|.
CASSRAGGGDEQYF
TGTGCCAGCAGCCGAGCGGGGGGCGGCGACGAGCAGTACTTC
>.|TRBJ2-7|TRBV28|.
CASSLWDSSRYF
TGTGCCAGCAGTTTATGGGACAGTAGTCGGTACTTC
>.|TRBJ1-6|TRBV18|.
CASSPAAESPLHF
TGTGCCAGCTCACCGGCGGCGGAGTCACCCCTCCACTTT
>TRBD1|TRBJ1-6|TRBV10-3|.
CAISESKGALISPLHF
TGTGCCATCAGTGAGTCGAAGGGGGCCCTCATTTCACCCCTCCACTTT
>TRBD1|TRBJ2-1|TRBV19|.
CASKNRGNEQFF
TGTGCCAGTAAAAACAGGGGCAATGAGCAGTTCTTC
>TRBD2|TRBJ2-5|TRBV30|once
CAWSDPGLGGETQYF
TGTGCCTGGAGTGATCCGGGACTAGGGGGGGAGACCCAGTACTTC
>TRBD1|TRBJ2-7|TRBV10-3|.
CAISGDRALSYEQYF
TGTGCCATCAGTGGTGACAGGGCTCTATCCTACGAGCAGTACTTC
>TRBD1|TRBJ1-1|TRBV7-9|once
CASSQLEGAIEAFF
TGTGCCAGCAGCCAATTGGAGGGGGCAATTGAAGCTTTCTTT
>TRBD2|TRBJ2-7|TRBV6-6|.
CASTYIAGGGEQYF
TGTGCCAGCACTTATATAGCGGGAGGAGGGGAGCAGTACTTC
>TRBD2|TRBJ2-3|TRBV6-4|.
CASSFSGGSDTQYF
TGTGCCAGCAGTTTTAGCGGGGGGAGCGATACGCAGTATTTT
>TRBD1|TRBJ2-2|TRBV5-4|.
CASSKGQGANTGELFF
TGTGCCAGCAGCAAGGGACAGGGGGCGAACACCGGGGAGCTGTTTTTT
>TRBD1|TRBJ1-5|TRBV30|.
CAWSQTDRVGNQPQHF
TGTGCCTGGAGTCAGACTGACAGGGTGGGGAATCAGCCCCAGCATTTT
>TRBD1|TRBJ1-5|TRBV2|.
CASRDGTGDSGRPQHF
TGTGCCAGCAGGGATGGGACAGGGGATTCGGGACGGCCCCAGCATTTT
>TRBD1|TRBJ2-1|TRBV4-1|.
CASSQDEGQGYNEQFF
TGCGCCAGCAGCCAAGATGAGGGACAGGGTTACAATGAGCAGTTCTTC
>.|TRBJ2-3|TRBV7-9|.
CASNFEGQSTDTQYF
TGTGCCAGCAACTTTGAGGGCCAGAGCACAGATACGCAGTATTTT
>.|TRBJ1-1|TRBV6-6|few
CASRQSGNEAFF
TGTGCCAGCAGGCAGTCGGGAAATGAAGCTTTCTTT
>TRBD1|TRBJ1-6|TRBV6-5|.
CASSSPGQGDSPLHF
TGTGCCAGCAGTTCTCCGGGACAGGGAGATTCACCCCTCCACTTT
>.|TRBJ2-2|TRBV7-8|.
CASSPTANTGELFF
TGTGCCAGCAGCCCGACTGCGAACACCGGGGAGCTGTTTTTT
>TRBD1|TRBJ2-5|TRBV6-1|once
CASAQGTQETQYF
TGTGCCAGCGCACAGGGGACACAAGAGACCCAGTACTTC
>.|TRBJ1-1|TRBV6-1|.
CASSEEQYTEAFF
TGTGCCAGCAGTGAAGAACAGTACACTGAAGCTTTCTTT
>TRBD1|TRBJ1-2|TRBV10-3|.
CAISESGGYGYTF
TGTGCCATCAGTGAATCAGGGGGCTATGGCTACACCTTC
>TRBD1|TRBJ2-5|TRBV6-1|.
CASSRDRGFIETQYF
TGTGCCAGCAGTCGGGACAGGGGTTTTATAGAGACCCAGTACTTC
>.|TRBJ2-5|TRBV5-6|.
CASTIGETQYF
TGTGCCAGCACCATCGGGGAGACCCAGTACTTC
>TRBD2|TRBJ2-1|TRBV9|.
CASSVGLAYEQFF
TGTGCCAGCAGCGTCGGACTAGCGTATGAGCAGTTCTTC
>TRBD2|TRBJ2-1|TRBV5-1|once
CASSLRLAGLNNEQFF
TGCGCCAGCAGCTTGAGGCTAGCGGGGTTAAACAATGAGCAGTTCTTC
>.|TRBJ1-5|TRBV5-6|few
CASSLGDGGGRPQHF
TGTGCCAGCAGCTTGGGAGACGGCGGGGGACGGCCCCAGCATTTT
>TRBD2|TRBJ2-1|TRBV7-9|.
CASSSGTSGSSDEQFF
TGTGCCAGCAGCTCAGGGACTAGCGGGAGCTCGGATGAGCAGTTCTTC
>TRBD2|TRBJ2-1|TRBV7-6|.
CASSLLTSGPLREQFF
TGTGCCAGCAGCTTACTAACTAGCGGGCCCCTCAGGGAGCAGTTCTTC
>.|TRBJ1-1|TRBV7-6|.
CASSLALGQDTEAFF
TGTGCCAGCAGCTTAGCGTTGGGGCAAGACACTGAAGCTTTCTTT
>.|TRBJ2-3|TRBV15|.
CATSITQNTQYF
TGTGCCACCAGCATAACCCAGAATACGCAGTATTTT
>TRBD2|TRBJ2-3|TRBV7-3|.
CASSLNAGGADTQYF
TGTGCCAGCAGCTTGAATGCGGGGGGGGCAGATACGCAGTATTTT
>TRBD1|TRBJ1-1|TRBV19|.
CASSIDGTERVKGAFF
TGTGCCAGTAGTATAGATGGGACAGAAAGGGTAAAAGGAGCTTTCTTT
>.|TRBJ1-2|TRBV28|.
CAAGVSRDTYGYTF
TGTGCAGCAGGGGTGAGCAGGGACACCTATGGCTACACCTTC
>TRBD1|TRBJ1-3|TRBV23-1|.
CASSLFPWGGSRQGDSGNTIYF
TGCGCCAGCAGTCTTTTCCCCTGGGGGGGATCTAGACAGGGGGACTCTGGAAACACCATATATTTT
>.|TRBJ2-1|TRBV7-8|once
CASSLNGGAHNEQFF
TGTGCCAGCAGCTTAAACGGAGGGGCCCACAATGAGCAGTTCTTC
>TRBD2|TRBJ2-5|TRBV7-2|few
CASSHGQGGRLETQYF
TGTGCCAGCAGCCATGGCCAGGGCGGGAGGCTCGAGACCCAGTACTTC
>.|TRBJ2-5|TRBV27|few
CASSQTFERGGGTQYF
TGTGCCAGCAGTCAAACCTTCGAGCGGGGAGGGGGGACCCAGTACTTC
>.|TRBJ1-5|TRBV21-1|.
CASSKGFEAGGDQPQHF
TGTGCCAGCAGCAAAGGATTCGAGGCAGGGGGAGATCAGCCCCAGCATTTT
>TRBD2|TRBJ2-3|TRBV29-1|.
CSATELLRGDTDTQYF
TGCAGCGCGACGGAACTATTGCGGGGGGACACAGATACGCAGTATTTT
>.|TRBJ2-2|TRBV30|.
CAWKVGAYTGELFF
TGTGCCTGGAAAGTGGGGGCCTACACCGGGGAGCTGTTTTTT
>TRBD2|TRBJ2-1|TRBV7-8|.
CASSPRRLAGGENEQFF
TGTGCCAGCAGCCCCCGCCGCTTAGCGGGAGGTGAGAATGAGCAGTTCTTC
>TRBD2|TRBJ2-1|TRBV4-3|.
CASSQDRASGIYNEQFF
TGCGCCAGCAGCCAAGATAGAGCTAGCGGAATATACAATGAGCAGTTCTTC
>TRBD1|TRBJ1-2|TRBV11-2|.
CASSLGWQGAPGYTF
TGTGCCAGCAGCTTAGGGTGGCAGGGGGCGCCCGGCTACACCTTC
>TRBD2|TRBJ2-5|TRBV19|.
CASSIGLAGGYQETQYF
TGTGCCAGTAGTATTGGACTAGCGGGGGGGTACCAAGAGACCCAGTACTTC
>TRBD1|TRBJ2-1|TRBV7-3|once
CASRSGTGAEQFF
TGTGCCAGCAGGTCCGGGACAGGGGCTGAGCAGTTCTTC
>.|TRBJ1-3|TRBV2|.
CASSGTFSGNTIYF
TGTGCCAGCAGTGGGACATTCTCCGGAAACACCATATATTTT
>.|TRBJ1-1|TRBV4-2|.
CASSLDITNTEAFF
TGTGCCAGCAGCCTCGACATCACCAACACTGAAGCTTTCTTT
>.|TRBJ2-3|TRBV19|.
CASSSKEASTRGNTQYF
TGTGCCAGTAGTTCAAAGGAGGCCTCCACTAGAGGCAATACGCAGTATTTT
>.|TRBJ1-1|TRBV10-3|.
CAISELEGRNTEAFF
TGTGCCATCAGTGAGTTGGAGGGAAGGAACACTGAAGCTTTCTTT
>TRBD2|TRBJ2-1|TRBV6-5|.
CATLGTSGIIDEQFF
TGTGCCACTCTCGGGACTAGCGGGATTATCGATGAGCAGTTCTTC
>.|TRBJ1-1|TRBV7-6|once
CAGIDQGTEAFF
TGTGCCGGCATTGATCAGGGGACTGAAGCTTTCTTT
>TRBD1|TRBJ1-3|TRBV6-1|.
CASNFDRGTGNTIYF
TGTGCCAGCAACTTCGACAGGGGTACTGGAAACACCATATATTTT
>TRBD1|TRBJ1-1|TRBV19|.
CASRRDRGNTEAFF
TGTGCCAGTAGGCGGGACAGGGGAAACACTGAAGCTTTCTTT
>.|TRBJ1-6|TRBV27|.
CASSLRGHGRVFNNSPLHF
TGTGCCAGCAGTTTACGGGGACACGGCAGGGTCTTTAATAATTCACCCCTCCACTTT
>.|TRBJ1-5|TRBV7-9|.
CASSSHLNQPQHF
TGTGCCAGCAGCTCACACCTCAATCAGCCCCAGCATTTT